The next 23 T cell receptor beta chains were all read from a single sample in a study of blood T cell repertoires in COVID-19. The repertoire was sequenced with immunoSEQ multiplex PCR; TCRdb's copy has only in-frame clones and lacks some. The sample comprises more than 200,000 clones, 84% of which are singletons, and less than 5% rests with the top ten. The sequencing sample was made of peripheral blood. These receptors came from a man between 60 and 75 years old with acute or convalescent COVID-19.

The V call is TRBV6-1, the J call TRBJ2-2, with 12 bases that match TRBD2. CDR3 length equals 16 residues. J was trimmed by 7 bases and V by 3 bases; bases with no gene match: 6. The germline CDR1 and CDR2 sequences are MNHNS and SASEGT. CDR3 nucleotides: TGTGCCAGCAGTGATTGGACTAGCGGGATGAGCGGGGAGCTGTTTTTT. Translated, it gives CASSDWTSGMSGELFF.

Here the CDR3 DNA reads TGTGCCAGCAGCCCGGGACTTACCTACGAGCAGTACTTC. This sequence encodes CASSPGLTYEQYF. The chain carries TRBV11-2 and TRBJ2-7; a weak D match, TRBD2 (6 bases). The CDR3 totals 13 residues. V dropped 5 bases and J dropped 2 bases, with 10 bases sitting between them. Germline V gene data show CDR1 as SGHAT and CDR2 as FQNNGV.

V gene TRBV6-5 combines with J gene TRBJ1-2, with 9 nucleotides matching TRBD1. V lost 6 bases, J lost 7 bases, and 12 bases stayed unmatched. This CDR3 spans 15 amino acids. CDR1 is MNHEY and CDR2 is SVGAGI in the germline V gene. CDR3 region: CASSAQGTGLGGYTF. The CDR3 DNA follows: TGTGCCAGCAGCGCTCAAGGGACAGGGCTGGGTGGCTACACCTTC.

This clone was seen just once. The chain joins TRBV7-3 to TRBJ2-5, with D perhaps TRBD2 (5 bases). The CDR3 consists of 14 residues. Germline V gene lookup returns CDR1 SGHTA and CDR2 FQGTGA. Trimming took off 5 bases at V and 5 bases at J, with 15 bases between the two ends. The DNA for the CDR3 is TGTGCCAGCAGCCCTTCTGGGAGTTGGGAGACCCAGTACTTC. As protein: CASSPSGSWETQYF.

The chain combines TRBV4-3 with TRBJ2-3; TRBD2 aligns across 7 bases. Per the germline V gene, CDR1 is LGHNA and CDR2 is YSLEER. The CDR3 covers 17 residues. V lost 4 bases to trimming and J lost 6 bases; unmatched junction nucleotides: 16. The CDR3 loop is CASSRWNEGPGRDTQYF. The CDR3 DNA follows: TGCGCCAGCAGCCGCTGGAACGAGGGCCCCGGGAGGGATACGCAGTATTTT.

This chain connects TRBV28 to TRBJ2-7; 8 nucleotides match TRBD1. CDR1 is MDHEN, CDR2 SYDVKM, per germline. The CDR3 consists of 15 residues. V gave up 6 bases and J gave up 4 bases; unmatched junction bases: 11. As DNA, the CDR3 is TGTGCCAGCAGGGAGGTGGGGACAGGCTTATACGAGCAGTACTTC. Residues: CASREVGTGLYEQYF.

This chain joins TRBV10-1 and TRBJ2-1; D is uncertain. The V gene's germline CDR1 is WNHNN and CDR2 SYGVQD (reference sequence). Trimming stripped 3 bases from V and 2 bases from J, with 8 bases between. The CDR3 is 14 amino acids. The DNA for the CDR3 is TGCGCCAGCAGTGAATCTGGGCCCTACAATGAGCAGTTCTTC. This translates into CASSESGPYNEQFF.

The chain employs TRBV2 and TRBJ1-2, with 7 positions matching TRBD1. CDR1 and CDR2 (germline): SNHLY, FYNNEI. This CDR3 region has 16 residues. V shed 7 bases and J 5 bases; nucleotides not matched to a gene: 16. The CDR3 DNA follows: TGTGCCAGCATCGGGACAGAGCGCCCGGAGGGGTATGGCTACACCTTC. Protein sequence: CASIGTERPEGYGYTF.

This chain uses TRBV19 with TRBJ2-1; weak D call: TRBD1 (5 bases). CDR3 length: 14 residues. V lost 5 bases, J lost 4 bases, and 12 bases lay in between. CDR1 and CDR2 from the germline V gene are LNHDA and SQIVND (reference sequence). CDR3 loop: CASSGRARYNEQFF. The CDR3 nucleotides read TGTGCCAGTAGTGGCAGGGCTAGGTACAATGAGCAGTTCTTC.

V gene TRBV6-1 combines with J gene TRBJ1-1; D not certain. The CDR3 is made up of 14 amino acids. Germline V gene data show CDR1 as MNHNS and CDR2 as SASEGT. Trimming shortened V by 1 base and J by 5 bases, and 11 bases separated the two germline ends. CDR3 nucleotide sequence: TGTGCCAGCAGTGAAGGATCACGGGTAACTGAAGCTTTCTTT. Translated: CASSEGSRVTEAFF.

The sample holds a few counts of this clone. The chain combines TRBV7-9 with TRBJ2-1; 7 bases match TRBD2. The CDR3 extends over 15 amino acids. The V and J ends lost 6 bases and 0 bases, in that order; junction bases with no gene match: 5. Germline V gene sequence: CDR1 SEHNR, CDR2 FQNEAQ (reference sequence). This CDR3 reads CASSPSGYSYNEQFF. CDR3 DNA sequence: TGTGCCAGCAGTCCTAGCGGATACTCCTACAATGAGCAGTTCTTC.

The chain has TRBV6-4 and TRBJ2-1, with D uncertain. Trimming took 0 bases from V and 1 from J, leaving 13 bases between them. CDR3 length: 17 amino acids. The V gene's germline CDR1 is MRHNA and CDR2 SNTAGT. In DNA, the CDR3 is TGTGCCAGCAGTGACTCGAATCTCGCGGCATCCTACAATGAGCAGTTCTTC. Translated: CASSDSNLAASYNEQFF.

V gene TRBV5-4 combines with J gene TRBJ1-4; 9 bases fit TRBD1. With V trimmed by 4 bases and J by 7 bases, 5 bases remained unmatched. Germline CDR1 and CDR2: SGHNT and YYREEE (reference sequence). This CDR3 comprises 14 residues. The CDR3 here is CASSPPGQGEKLFF. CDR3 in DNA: TGTGCCAGCAGCCCCCCGGGACAGGGTGAAAAACTGTTTTTT.

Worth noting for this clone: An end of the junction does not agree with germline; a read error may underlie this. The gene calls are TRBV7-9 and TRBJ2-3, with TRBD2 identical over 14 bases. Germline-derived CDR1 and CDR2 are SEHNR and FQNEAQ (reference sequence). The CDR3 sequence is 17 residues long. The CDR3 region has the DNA TGTGCCAGCAGCCGCCTGGGGACTAGCGGGAGCAGAGATACGCAGTATTTT. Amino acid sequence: CASSRLGTSGSRDTQYF.

The CDR3 region is CASSFVKEGQFF. The CDR3 DNA reads TGTGCCAGCAGCTTCGTGAAAGAGGGGCAGTTCTTC. This chain links TRBV5-4 with TRBJ2-1, with D possibly being TRBD2 (5 bases). This CDR3 has 12 amino acids. Germline V gene lookup returns CDR1 SGHNT and CDR2 YYREEE (reference sequence). V gave up 2 bases and J gave up 12 bases, with 12 bases separating them.

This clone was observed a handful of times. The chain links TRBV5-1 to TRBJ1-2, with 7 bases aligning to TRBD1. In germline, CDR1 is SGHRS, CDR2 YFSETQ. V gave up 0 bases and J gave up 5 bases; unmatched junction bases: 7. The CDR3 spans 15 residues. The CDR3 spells CASSLDRDSLYGYTF. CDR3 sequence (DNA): TGCGCCAGCAGCTTGGATAGGGACAGCTTATATGGCTACACCTTC.

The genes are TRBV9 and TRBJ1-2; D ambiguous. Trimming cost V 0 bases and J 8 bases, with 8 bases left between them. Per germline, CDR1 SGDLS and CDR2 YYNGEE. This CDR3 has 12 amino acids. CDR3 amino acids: CASSVAGSGYTF. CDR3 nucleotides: TGTGCCAGCAGCGTAGCAGGAAGCGGCTACACCTTC.

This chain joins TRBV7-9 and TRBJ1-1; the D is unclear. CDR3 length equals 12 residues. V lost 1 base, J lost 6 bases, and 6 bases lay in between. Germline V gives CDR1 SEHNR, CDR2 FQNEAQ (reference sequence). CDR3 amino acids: CASSLGHPEAFF. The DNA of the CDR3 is TGTGCCAGCAGCTTAGGGCACCCTGAAGCTTTCTTT. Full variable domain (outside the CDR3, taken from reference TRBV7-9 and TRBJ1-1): DTGVSQNPRHKITKRGQNVTFRCDPISEHNRLYWYRQTLGQGPEFLTYFQNEAQLEKSRLLSDRFSAERPKGSFSTLEIQRTEQGDSAMYLCASSLGHPEAFFGQGTRLTVV.

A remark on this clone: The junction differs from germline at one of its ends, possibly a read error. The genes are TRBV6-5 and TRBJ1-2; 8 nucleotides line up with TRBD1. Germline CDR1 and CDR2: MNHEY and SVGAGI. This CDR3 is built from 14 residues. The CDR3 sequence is CASRSQGGNSGYTF. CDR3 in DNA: TGTGCCAGCAGATCACAGGGGGGGAACTCTGGCTACACCTTC.

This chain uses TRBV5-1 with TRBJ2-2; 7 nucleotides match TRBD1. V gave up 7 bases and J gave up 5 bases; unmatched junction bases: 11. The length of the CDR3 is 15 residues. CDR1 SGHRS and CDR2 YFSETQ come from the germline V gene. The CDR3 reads CASGMTGLRTGELFF. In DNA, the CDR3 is TGCGCCAGCGGCATGACAGGGCTGAGGACCGGGGAGCTGTTTTTT.

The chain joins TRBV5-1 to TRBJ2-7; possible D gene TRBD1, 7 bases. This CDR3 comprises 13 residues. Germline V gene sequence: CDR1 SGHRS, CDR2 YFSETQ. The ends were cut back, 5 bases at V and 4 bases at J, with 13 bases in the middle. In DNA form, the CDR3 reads TGCGCCAGCAGGGCGGGACAGACATACGAGCAGTACTTC. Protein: CASRAGQTYEQYF.

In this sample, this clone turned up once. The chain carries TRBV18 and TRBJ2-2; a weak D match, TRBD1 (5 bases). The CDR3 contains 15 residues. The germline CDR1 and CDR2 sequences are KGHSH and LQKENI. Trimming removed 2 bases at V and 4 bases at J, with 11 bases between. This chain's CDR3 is CASSPFDRPTGELFF. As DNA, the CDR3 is TGTGCCAGCTCACCATTCGACAGACCCACCGGGGAGCTGTTTTTT.

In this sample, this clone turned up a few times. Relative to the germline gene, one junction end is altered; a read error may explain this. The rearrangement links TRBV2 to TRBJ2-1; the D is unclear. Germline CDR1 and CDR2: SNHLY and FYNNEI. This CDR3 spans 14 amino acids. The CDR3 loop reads CASIEIRVPNEQFF. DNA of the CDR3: TGTGCCAGCATTGAAATACGGGTACCCAATGAGCAGTTCTTC.